This T cell receptor beta chain stems from a study of Ad26.COV2.S vaccination and SARS-CoV-2 variants. TCRdb's copy holds only in-frame clones and misses some; the assay was immunoSEQ multiplex PCR. The sample comprises fewer than 500,000 clones, roughly 89% of which are singletons, and 2.5% rests with the top ten. Treatment here: some 20 received Ad26.COV2.S at low or high dose, single or two shots; 5 received placebo; per-sample allocation not given. Day 63 following the first vaccine or placebo injection was when the samples were taken. Whoever gave the sample was an adult aged 18-55 years in Boston. CDR3 length: 14 residues. CDR1 ENHRY and CDR2 SYGVKD come from the germline V gene. V dropped 10 bases and J dropped 0 bases, with 10 bases sitting between them.

Specimen: peripheral blood, collected in a trial of Ad26.COV2.S vaccine versus placebo. This sequence originates from a person aged 18-65 years who received the Ad26.COV2.S COVID-19 vaccine or a placebo. This chain uses TRBV10-3 with TRBJ1-6; D is ambiguous. CDR3 in DNA: TGTGCCACCTCCACGAGCTCCTATAATTCACCCCTCCACTTT. Translation gives CATSTSSYNSPLHF.